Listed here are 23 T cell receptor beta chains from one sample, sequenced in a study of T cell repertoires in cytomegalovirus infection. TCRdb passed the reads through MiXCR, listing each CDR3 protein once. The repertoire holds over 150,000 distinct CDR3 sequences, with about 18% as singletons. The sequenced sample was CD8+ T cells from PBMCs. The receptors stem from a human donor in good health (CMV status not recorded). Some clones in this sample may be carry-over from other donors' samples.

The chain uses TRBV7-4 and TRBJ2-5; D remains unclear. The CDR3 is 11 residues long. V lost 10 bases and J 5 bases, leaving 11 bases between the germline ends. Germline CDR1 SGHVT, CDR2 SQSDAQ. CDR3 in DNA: TGTGCCACCCCACCTGGGGAGACCCAGTACTTC. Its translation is CATPPGETQYF.

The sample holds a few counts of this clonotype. CDR3 amino acids: CASSRRETYNSPLHF. The CDR3 DNA reads as TGTGCCAGCAGCCGCAGGGAGACCTATAATTCACCCCTCCACTTT. V gene TRBV6-6 combines with J gene TRBJ1-6, with D tentatively TRBD1 (5 bases). Germline CDR1 MNHNY, CDR2 SVGAGI (reference sequence). Trimming removed 6 bases from V and 2 bases from J, with 11 bases in between. CDR3 length: 15 residues.

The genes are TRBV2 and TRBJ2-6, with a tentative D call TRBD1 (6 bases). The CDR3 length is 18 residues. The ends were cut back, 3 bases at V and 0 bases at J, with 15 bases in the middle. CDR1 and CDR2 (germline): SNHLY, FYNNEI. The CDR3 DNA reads TGTGCCAGCAGTGACCCCTGGGACATCCACTCTGGGGCCAACGTCCTGACTTTC. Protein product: CASSDPWDIHSGANVLTF.

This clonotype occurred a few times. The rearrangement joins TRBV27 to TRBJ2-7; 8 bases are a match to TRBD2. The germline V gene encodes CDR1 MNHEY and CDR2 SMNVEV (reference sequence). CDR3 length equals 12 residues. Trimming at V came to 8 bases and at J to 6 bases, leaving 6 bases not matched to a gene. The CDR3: CASVGGGAEQYF. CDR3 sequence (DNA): TGTGCCAGCGTCGGGGGGGGCGCCGAGCAGTACTTC.

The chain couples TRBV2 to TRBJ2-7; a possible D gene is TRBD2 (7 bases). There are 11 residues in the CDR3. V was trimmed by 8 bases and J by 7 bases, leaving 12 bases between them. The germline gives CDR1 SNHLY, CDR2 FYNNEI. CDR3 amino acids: CASGGAREQYF. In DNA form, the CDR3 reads TGTGCCAGCGGGGGGGCGCGGGAGCAGTACTTC.

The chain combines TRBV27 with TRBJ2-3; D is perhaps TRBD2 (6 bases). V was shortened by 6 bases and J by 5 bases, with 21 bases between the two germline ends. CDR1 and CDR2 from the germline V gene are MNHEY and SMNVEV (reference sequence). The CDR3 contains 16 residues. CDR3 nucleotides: TGTGCCAGCAGCCAGCCGGGACTTCAAGAAGGAGATACGCAGTATTTT. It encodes CASSQPGLQEGDTQYF.

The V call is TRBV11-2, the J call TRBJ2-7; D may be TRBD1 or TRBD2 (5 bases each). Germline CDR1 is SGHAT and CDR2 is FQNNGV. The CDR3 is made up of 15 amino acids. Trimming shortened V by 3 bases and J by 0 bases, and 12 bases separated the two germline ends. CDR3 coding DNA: TGTGCCAGCAGCTTTCGAGAGGGGTCCTCCTACGAGCAGTACTTC. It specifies CASSFREGSSYEQYF.

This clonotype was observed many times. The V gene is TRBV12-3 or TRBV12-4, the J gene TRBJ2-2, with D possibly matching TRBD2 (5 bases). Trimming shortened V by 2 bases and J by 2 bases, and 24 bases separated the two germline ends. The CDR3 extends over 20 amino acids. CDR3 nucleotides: TGTGCCAGCAGTTTACGGTGGTATGGACGTGAGGGCCCAAACACCGGGGAGCTGTTTTTT. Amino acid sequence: CASSLRWYGREGPNTGELFF.

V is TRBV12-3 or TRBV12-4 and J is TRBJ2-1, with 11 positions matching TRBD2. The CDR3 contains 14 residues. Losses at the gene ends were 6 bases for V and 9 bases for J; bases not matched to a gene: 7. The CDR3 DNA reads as TGTGCCAGCAGCTTTAGCGGGGGGGCCGGTGAGCAGTTCTTC. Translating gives CASSFSGGAGEQFF.

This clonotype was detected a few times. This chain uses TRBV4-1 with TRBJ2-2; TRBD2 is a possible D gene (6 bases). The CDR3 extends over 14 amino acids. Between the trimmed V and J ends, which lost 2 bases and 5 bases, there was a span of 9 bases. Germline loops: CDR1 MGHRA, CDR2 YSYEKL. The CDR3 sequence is CASSQPRGTGELFF. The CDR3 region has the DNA TGCGCCAGCAGCCAACCTCGGGGGACCGGGGAGCTGTTTTTT.

CDR3 coding DNA: TGTGCCAGCAGCCCTAGCGGGGGGGACAACAATGAGCAGTTCTTC. Translated, it gives CASSPSGGDNNEQFF. This chain links TRBV7-6 with TRBJ2-1; 12 bases fit TRBD2. Germline V gene lookup returns CDR1 SGHVS and CDR2 FNYEAQ. V dropped 5 bases and J dropped 5; count of bases not matched to a gene: 4. The CDR3 totals 15 residues.

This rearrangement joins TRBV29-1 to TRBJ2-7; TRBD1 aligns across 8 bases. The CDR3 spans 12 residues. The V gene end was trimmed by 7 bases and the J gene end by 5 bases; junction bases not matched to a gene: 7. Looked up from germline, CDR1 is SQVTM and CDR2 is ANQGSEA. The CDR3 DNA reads TGCAGCGCTGACAGGGGCAGGAACGAGCAGTACTTC. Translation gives CSADRGRNEQYF.

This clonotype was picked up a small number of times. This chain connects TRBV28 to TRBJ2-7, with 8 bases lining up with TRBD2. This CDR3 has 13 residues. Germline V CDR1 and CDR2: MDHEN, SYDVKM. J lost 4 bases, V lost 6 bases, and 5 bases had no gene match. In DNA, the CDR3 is TGTGCCAGCAGCGGGACTAGGGCATACGAGCAGTACTTC. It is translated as CASSGTRAYEQYF.

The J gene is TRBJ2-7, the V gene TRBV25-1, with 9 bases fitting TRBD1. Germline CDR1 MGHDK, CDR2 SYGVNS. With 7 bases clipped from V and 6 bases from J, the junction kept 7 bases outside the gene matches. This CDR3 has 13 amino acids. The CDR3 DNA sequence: TGTGCCAGCACCGGGACAGGGCTCGCCGAGCAGTACTTC. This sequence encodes CASTGTGLAEQYF.

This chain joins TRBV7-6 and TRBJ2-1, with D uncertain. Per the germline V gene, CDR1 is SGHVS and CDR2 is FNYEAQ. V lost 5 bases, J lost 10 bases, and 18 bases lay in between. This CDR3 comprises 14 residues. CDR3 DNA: TGTGCCAGCAGCATCTCGGGCGGTACTGAAGAGCAGTTCTTC. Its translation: CASSISGGTEEQFF.

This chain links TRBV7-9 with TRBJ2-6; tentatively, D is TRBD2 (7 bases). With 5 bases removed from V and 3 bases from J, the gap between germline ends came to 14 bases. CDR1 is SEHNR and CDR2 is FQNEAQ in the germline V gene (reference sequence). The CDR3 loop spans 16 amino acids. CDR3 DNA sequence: TGTGCCAGCAGCATAAGGGGGGGCCTTGGGGCCAACGTCCTGACTTTC. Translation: CASSIRGGLGANVLTF.

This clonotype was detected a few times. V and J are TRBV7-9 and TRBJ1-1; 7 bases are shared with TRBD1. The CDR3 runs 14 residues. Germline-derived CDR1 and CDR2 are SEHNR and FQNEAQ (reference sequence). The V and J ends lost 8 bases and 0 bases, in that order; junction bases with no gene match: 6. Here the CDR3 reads CASQTGNMNTEAFF. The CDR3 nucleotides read TGTGCCAGCCAGACAGGGAACATGAACACTGAAGCTTTCTTT. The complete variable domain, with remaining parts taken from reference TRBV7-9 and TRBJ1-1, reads DTGVSQNPRHKITKRGQNVTFRCDPISEHNRLYWYRQTLGQGPEFLTYFQNEAQLEKSRLLSDRFSAERPKGSFSTLEIQRTEQGDSAMYLCASQTGNMNTEAFFGQGTRLTVV.

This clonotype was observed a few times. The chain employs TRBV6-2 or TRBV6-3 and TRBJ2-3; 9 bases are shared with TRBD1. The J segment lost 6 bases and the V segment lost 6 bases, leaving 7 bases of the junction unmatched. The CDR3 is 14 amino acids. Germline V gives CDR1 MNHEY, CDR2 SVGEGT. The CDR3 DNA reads TGTGCCAGCAGCCCCGGGACAGGGCCCGATACGCAGTATTTT. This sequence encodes CASSPGTGPDTQYF.

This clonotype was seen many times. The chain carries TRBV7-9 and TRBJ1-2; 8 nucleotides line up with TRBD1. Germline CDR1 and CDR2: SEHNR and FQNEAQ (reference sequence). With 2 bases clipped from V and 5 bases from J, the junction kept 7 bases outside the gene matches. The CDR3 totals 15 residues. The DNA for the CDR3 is TGTGCCAGCAGCTTATTGCAGGGGGCTAGGTATGGCTACACCTTC. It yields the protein CASSLLQGARYGYTF.

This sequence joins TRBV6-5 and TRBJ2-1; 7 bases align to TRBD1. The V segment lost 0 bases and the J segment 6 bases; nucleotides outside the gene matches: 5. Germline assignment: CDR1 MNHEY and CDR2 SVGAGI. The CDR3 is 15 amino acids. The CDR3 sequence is CASSYSGGDGNEQFF. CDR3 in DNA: TGTGCCAGCAGTTACTCAGGGGGCGATGGCAATGAGCAGTTCTTC.

CDR3 sequence reads: CASSPRDYTDTQYF. The CDR3 nucleotides are TGTGCCAGCTCACCAAGGGATTACACAGATACGCAGTATTTT. The chain links TRBV18 to TRBJ2-3; no definite D call. Germline-derived CDR1 and CDR2 are KGHSH and LQKENI. The CDR3 extends over 14 amino acids. V lost 2 bases, J lost 2 bases, and 8 bases lay in between.

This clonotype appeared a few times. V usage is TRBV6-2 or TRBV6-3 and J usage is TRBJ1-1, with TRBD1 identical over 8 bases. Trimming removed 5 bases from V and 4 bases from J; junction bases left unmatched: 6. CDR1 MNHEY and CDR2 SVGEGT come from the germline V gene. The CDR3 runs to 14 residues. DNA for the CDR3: TGTGCCAGCAGTATAACAGGGGGTCTCACTGAAGCTTTCTTT. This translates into CASSITGGLTEAFF.

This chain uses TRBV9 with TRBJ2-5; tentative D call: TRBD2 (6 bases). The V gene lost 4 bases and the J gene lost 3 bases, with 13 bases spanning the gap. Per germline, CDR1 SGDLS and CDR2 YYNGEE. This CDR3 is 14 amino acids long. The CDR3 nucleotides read TGTGCCAGCAGCTCCGCGGGGCTAGAAGAGACCCAGTACTTC. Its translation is CASSSAGLEETQYF.